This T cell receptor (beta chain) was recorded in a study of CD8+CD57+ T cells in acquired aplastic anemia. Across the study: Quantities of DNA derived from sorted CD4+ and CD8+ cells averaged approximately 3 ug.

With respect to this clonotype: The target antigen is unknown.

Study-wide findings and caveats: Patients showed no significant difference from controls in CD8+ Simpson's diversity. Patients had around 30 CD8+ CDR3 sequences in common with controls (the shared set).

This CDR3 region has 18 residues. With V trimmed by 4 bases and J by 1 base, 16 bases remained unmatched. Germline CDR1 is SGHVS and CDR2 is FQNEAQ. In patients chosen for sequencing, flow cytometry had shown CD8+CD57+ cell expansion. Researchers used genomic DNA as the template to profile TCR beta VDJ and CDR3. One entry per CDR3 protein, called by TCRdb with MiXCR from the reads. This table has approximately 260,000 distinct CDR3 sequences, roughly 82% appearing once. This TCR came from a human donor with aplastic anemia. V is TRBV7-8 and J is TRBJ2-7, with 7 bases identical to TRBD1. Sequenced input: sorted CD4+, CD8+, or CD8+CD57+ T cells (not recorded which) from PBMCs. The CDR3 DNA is TGTGCCAGCAGCTGTCATCAAGACGGGACAGCCCGTTCCTACGAGCAGTACGTC. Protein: CASSCHQDGTARSYEQYV.